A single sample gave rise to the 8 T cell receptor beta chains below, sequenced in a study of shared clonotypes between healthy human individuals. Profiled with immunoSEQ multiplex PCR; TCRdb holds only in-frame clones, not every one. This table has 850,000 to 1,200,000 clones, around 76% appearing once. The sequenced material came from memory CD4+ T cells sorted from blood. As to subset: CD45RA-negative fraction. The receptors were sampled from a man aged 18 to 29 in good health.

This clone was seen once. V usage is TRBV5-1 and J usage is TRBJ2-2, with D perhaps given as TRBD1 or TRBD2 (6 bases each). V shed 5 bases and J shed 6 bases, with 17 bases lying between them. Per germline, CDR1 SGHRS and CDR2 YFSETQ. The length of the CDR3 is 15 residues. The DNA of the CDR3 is TGCGCCAGCAGTCCTAACCCCGGGGGCTCCGGGGAGCTGTTTTTT. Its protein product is CASSPNPGGSGELFF. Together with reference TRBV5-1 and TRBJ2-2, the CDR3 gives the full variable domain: KAGVTQTPRYLIKTRGQQVTLSCSPISGHRSVSWYQQTPGQGLQFLFEYFSETQRNKGNFPGRFSGRQFSNSRSEMNVSTLELGDSALYLCASSPNPGGSGELFFGEGSRLTVL.

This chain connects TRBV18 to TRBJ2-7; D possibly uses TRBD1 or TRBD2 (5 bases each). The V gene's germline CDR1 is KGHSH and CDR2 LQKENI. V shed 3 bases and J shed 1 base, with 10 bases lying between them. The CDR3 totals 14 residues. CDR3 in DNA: TGTGCCAGCTCACCGCTCAGGGAGTCCTACGAGCAGTACTTC. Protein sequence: CASSPLRESYEQYF.

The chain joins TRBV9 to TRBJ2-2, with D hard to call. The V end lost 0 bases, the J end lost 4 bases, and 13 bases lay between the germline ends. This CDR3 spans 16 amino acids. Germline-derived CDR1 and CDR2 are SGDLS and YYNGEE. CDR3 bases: TGTGCCAGCAGCGTAGGGGGTAGTGTGGGCACCGGGGAGCTGTTTTTT. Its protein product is CASSVGGSVGTGELFF.

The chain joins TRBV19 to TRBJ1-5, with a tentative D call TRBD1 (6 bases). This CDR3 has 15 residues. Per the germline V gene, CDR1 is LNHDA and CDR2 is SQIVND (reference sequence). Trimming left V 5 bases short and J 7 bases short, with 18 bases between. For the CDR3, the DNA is TGTGCCAGTAGTCCGGGGGGCCAGGGCTGGCAGCCCCAGCATTTT. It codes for CASSPGGQGWQPQHF.

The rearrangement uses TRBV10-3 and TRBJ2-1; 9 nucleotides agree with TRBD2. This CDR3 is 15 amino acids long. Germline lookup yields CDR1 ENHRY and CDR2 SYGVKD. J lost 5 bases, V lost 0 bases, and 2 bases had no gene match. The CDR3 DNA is TGTGCCATCAGTGAGTCTCTAGCGGGGAACAATGAGCAGTTCTTC. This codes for CAISESLAGNNEQFF.

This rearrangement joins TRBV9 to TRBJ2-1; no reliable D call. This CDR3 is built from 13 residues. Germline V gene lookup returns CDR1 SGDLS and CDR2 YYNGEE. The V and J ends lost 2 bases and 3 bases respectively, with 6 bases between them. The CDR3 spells CASSVTGYNEQFF. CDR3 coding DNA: TGTGCCAGCAGCGTGACCGGCTACAATGAGCAGTTCTTC.

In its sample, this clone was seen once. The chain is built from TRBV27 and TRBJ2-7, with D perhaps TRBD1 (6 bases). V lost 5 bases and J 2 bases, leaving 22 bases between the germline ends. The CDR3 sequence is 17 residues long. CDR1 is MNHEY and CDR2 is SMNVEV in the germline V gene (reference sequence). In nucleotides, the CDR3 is TGTGCCAGCAGTCCGGATCTCAGACAGGCTCTCCCCTACGAGCAGTACTTC. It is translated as CASSPDLRQALPYEQYF.

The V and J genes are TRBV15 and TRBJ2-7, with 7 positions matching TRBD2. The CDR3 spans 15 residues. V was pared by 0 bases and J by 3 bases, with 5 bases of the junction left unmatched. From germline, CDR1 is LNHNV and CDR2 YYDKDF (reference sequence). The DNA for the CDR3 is TGTGCCACCAGCAGAGATAAGGGACTAAACTACGAGCAGTACTTC. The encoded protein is CATSRDKGLNYEQYF.